These 13 T cell receptor beta chains originate from one sample sequenced in a study of blood T cell repertoires in COVID-19 (dated by TCRdb to about 2020). The library was prepared using the immunoSEQ multiplex PCR assay. TCRdb obtained this table from immuneACCESS and retained in-frame rearrangements with V and J assigned. These tables miss some clones; where compared with another copy, unresolved V genes account for less than half of the shortfall, and the remainder is unexplained. This sample comprises roughly 280,000 clones, more than 85% of them detected only once. The top ten clones comprise around 5% of the sample. Sequenced: peripheral blood. The receptors were gathered from a woman in her fifties or sixties with COVID-19, enrolled during active disease.

The J gene is TRBJ2-1, the V gene TRBV2; 7 bases line up with TRBD1. J lost 8 bases, V lost 6 bases, and 7 bases had no gene match. The length of the CDR3 is 13 residues. Germline-derived CDR1 and CDR2 are SNHLY and FYNNEI. DNA for the CDR3: TGTGCCAGCAGGGACGACAGGGAACATGAGCAGTTCTTC. It yields the protein CASRDDREHEQFF.

This chain joins TRBV7-8 and TRBJ2-5; perhaps TRBD1 as D (6 bases). This CDR3 has 14 amino acids. Germline V gives CDR1 SGHVS, CDR2 FQNEAQ. V shed 5 bases and J shed 6 bases, with 16 bases lying between them. This chain's CDR3 is CASSPGQFRQTQYF. CDR3 nucleotides: TGTGCCAGCAGCCCAGGACAGTTTCGCCAGACCCAGTACTTC.

This chain joins TRBV19 and TRBJ1-6; the D is unclear. The CDR3 length is 13 residues. In germline, CDR1 is LNHDA, CDR2 SQIVND (reference sequence). The germline V and J ends were trimmed by 5 bases and 8 bases, with 10 bases remaining between them. The CDR3 DNA reads as TGTGCCAGTAGTGTCCCCGGTGATTCACCCCTCCACTTT. Translation gives CASSVPGDSPLHF.

The rearrangement links TRBV7-9 to TRBJ2-7; D not resolved. The CDR3 length is 13 residues. CDR1 SEHNR and CDR2 FQNEAQ come from the germline V gene (reference sequence). V lost 5 bases and J lost 1, with 9 bases in between. This CDR3 reads CASSHRESYEQYF. CDR3 in DNA: TGTGCCAGCAGCCATAGAGAATCCTACGAGCAGTACTTC. Together with reference TRBV7-9 and TRBJ2-7, the CDR3 gives the full variable domain: DTGVSQNPRHKITKRGQNVTFRCDPISEHNRLYWYRQTLGQGPEFLTYFQNEAQLEKSRLLSDRFSAERPKGSFSTLEIQRTEQGDSAMYLCASSHRESYEQYFGPGTRLTVT.

The V call is TRBV12-3 or TRBV12-4, the J call TRBJ1-4, with 7 bases matching TRBD1. The length of the CDR3 is 13 residues. The J segment lost 8 bases and the V segment lost 2 bases, leaving 2 bases of the junction unmatched. The CDR3 nucleotides are TGTGCCAGCAGTTTAACAGGGGTCGAAAAACTGTTTTTT. Its protein is CASSLTGVEKLFF.

V usage is TRBV6-5 and J usage is TRBJ1-2; no clear D. Trimming took off 4 bases at V and 8 bases at J, with 17 bases between the two ends. The CDR3 has 14 amino acids. Germline CDR1 reads MNHEY; CDR2 reads SVGAGI. The CDR3 is CASSSRSPRVGYTF. The CDR3 region has the DNA TGTGCCAGCAGTTCCCGGTCACCCCGGGTCGGCTACACCTTC.

V usage is TRBV4-1 and J usage is TRBJ2-4; the D gene is possibly TRBD1 (5 bases). Trimming removed 0 bases from V and 3 bases from J, with 12 bases in between. CDR1 and CDR2 from the germline V gene are MGHRA and YSYEKL. The CDR3 has 16 residues. This CDR3 reads CASSQDTRADKNIQYF. CDR3 sequence (DNA): TGCGCCAGCAGCCAAGATACCAGGGCCGACAAAAACATTCAGTACTTC.

This chain uses TRBV11-2 with TRBJ1-3, with D possibly TRBD1 on 5 matching bases. V lost 1 base, J lost 7 bases, and 14 bases lay in between. The CDR3 has 15 amino acids. Looked up from germline, CDR1 is SGHAT and CDR2 is FQNNGV. CDR3 residues: CASSLGYRFANTIYF. Written as DNA, the CDR3 is TGTGCCAGCAGCTTAGGCTACAGGTTTGCCAACACCATATATTTT.

J is TRBJ1-1 and V is TRBV6-1; a weak D match, TRBD1 (6 bases). The length of the CDR3 is 13 residues. Germline V lookup: CDR1 MNHNS, CDR2 SASEGT. V lost 3 bases to trimming and J lost 5 bases, with 10 bases between them. CDR3: CASSDRGWTEAFF. The DNA of the CDR3 is TGTGCCAGCAGTGACAGGGGATGGACTGAAGCTTTCTTT.

The DNA of the CDR3 is TGTGCCAGCAGCGCGGGACTAGCGGGAAAAGAGACCCAGTACTTC. This sequence encodes CASSAGLAGKETQYF. The chain combines TRBV9 with TRBJ2-5, with TRBD2 identical over 13 bases. There are 15 residues in the CDR3. With 3 bases clipped from V and 3 bases from J, the junction kept 2 bases outside the gene matches. Germline V gene lookup returns CDR1 SGDLS and CDR2 YYNGEE.

The rearrangement joins TRBV28 to TRBJ1-2, with TRBD1 identical over 9 bases. Germline CDR1 reads MDHEN; CDR2 reads SYDVKM. V shed 2 bases, J shed 4 bases, and the junction held 11 bases outside the gene matches. This CDR3 spans 17 amino acids. The CDR3 nucleotides read TGTGCCAGCAGTTTAACCCGGACAGGGGCGTGGGGCTATGGCTACACCTTC. It is translated as CASSLTRTGAWGYGYTF.

The chain combines TRBV10-3 with TRBJ2-1; 8 nucleotides agree with TRBD2. The length of the CDR3 is 16 residues. Germline trimming cut 5 bases from V and 1 base from J; bases unmatched to any gene: 7. Looked up from germline, CDR1 is ENHRY and CDR2 is SYGVKD. Written as DNA, the CDR3 is TGTGCCATCAGTAAAGCGGGAGAAAGGTCCTACAATGAGCAGTTCTTC. This gives the protein CAISKAGERSYNEQFF.

The V gene is TRBV2, the J gene TRBJ2-5; D is unclear. The CDR3 spans 12 residues. Per germline, CDR1 SNHLY and CDR2 FYNNEI. V lost 7 bases to trimming and J lost 3 bases, with 9 bases between them. CDR3: CASMANKETQYF. CDR3 nucleotides: TGTGCCAGCATGGCCAACAAAGAGACCCAGTACTTC.